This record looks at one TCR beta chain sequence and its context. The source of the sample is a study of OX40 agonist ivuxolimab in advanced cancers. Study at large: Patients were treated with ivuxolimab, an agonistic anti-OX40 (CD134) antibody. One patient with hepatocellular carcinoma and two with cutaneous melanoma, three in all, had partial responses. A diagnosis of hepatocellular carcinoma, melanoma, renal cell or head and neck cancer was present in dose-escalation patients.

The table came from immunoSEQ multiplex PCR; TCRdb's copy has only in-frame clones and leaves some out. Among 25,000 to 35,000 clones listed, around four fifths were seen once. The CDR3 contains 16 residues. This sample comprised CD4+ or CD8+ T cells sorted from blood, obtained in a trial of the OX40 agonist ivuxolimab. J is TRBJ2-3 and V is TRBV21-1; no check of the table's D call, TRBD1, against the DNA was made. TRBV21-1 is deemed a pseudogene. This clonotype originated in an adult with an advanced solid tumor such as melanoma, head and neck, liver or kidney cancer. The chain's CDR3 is CASSKGGDRSTDTQYF. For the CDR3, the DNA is TGTGCCAGCAGCAAAGGAGGGGACAGAAGCACAGATACGCAGTATTTT.